The present T cell receptor beta chain was sequenced within a study of cytomegalovirus exposure and HLA in healthy donors. Whole-study findings and limits: Analyzed later, association rates of TCRs varied across HLA loci, with DRB1 most and HLA-C fewest.

This CDR3 spans 15 amino acids. Germline CDR1 LNHDA, CDR2 SQIVND (reference sequence). The junction had 4 bases not matched to a gene; V was cut back by 1 base and J by 4 bases. As concerns this clone: The target antigen is unknown.

This PCR relied on a set of 60 Vbeta primers and 13 Jbeta primers. TCRdb's table, derived via immunoSEQ multiplex PCR, lists solely in-frame clones and lacks some. In total, the table holds about 48,000 clones. The J gene is TRBJ2-1, the V gene TRBV19; 7 bases are shared with TRBD1. The specimen was PBMCs. The source of this sequence is a male donor in good health and CMV-seropositive. CDR3 bases: TGTGCCAGTAGTATAGGGTGGGACAGTTACAATGAGCAGTTCTTC. This gives the protein CASSIGWDSYNEQFF.